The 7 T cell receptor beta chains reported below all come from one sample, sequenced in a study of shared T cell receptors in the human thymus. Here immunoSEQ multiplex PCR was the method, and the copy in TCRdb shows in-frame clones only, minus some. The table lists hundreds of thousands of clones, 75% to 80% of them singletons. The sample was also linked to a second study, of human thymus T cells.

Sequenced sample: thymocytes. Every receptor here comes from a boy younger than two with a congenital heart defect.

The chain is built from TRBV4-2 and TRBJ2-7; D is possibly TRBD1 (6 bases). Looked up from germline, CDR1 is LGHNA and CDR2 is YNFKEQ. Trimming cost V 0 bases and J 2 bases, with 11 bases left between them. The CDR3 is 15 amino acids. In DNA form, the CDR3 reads TGTGCCAGCAGCCAAGAAGGAAACAGGGCCTACGAGCAGTACTTC. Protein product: CASSQEGNRAYEQYF.

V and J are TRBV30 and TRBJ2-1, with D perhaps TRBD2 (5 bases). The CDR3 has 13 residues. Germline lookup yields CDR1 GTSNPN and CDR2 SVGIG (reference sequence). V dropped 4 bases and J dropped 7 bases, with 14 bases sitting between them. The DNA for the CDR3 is TGTGCCTGGAAGTGTCGGGATACGAATGAGCAGTTCTTC. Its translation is CAWKCRDTNEQFF. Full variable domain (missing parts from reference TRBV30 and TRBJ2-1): SQTIHQWPATLVQPVGSPLSLECTVEGTSNPNLYWYRQAAGRGLQLLFYSVGIGQISSEVPQNLSASRPQDRQFILSSKKLLLSDSGFYLCAWKCRDTNEQFFGPGTRLTVL.

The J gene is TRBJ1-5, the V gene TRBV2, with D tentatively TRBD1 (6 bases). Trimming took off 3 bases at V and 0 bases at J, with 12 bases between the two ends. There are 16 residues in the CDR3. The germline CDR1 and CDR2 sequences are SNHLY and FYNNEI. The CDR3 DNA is TGTGCCAGCAGTGATATGGACAGCAATAGCAATCAGCCCCAGCATTTT. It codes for CASSDMDSNSNQPQHF.

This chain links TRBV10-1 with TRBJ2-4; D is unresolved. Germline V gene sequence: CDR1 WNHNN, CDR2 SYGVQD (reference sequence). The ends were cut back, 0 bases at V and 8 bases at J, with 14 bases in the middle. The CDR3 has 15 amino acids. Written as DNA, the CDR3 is TGCGCCAGCAGTGAGTCGATAGAGGAAAGCTACATTCAGTACTTC. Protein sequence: CASSESIEESYIQYF.

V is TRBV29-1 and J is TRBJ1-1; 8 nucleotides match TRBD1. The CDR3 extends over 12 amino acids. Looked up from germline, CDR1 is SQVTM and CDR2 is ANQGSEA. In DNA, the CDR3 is TGCAGAGGGGGGGGCCGGACAGGGACGTCTTTCTTT. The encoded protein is CRGGGRTGTSFF.

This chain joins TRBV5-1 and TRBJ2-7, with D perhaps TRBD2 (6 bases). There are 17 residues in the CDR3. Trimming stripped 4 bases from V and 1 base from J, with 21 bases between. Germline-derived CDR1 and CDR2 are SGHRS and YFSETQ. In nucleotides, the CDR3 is TGCGCCAGCAGCCAAGGAGTCCAAGCGGGCCCTTCCTACGAGCAGTACTTC. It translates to CASSQGVQAGPSYEQYF.

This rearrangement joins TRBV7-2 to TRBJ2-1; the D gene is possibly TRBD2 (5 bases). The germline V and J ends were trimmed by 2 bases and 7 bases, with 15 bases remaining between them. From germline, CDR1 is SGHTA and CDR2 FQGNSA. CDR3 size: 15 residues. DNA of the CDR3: TGTGCCAGCAGCTTAACCCCGGACTCGTTTAATGAGCAGTTCTTC. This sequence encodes CASSLTPDSFNEQFF.